Sequencing of this T cell receptor (beta chain) was carried out in a study of T-cell reconstitution after alpha-beta-depleted transplantation in children. Trimming at V came to 5 bases and at J to 7 bases, leaving 9 bases not matched to a gene. The CDR3 totals 15 residues. CDR1 is DFQATT and CDR2 is SNEGSKA in the germline V gene (reference sequence). A remark on this clonotype: Its specificity is unknown.

Preparation of the TCRbeta library involved a method that used unique molecular identifiers. TCRdb passed the PCR reads through MiXCR, listing each CDR3 protein once. The sample has more than 85,000 distinct CDR3 sequences, 6% to 9% seen once. Overall study results and limits: Expanded graft clones numbering several hundred reportedly gave rise to alpha-beta T cells about two months after transplant. Several patients had high TCRbeta diversity at day 60; it came from surviving recipient T cells and thymic progenitors. By one year post-transplant, T-cell counts and diversity largely arose from T cells that were newly produced.

The specimen comprised PBMCs, sampled before TCRalphabeta/CD19-depleted stem cell transplant. This chain joins TRBV20-1 and TRBJ2-7; 15 bases are a match to TRBD2. The source of this sequence is a boy between 2 and 15 years old with acute lymphoblastic leukemia, due to receive a stem cell transplant. The CDR3 DNA is TGCAGTGCTTCTCGGACTAGCGGGGGGGCGGAGGAGCAGTACTTC. Encoded protein: CSASRTSGGAEEQYF.